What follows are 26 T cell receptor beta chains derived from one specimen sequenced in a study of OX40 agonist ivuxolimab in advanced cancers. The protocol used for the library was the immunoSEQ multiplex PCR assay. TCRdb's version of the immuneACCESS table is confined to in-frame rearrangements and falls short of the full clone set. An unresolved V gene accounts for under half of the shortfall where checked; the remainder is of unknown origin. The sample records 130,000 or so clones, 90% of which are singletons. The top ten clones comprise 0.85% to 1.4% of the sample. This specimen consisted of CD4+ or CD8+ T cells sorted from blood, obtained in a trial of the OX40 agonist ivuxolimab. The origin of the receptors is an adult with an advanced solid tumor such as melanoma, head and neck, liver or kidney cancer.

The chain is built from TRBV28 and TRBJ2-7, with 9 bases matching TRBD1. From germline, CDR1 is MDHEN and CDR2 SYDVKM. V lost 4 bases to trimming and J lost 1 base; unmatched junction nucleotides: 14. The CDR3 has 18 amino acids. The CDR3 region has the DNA TGTGCCAGCAGTTGGGACAGGGTTTTATTGGCGGAGTCCTACGAGCAGTACTTC. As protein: CASSWDRVLLAESYEQYF.

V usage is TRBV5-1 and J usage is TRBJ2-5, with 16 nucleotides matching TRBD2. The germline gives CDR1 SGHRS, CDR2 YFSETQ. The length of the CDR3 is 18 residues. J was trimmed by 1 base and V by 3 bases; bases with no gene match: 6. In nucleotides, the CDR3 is TGCGCCAGCAGCTACGCAGGGACTAGCGGGAGGGTCCAAGAGACCCAGTACTTC. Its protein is CASSYAGTSGRVQETQYF.

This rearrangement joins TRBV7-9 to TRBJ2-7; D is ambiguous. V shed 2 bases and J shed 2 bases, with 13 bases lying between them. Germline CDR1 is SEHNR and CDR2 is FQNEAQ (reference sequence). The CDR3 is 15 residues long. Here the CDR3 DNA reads TGTGCCAGCAGCTTATCGGCAGAGTATGCCTACGAGCAGTACTTC. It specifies CASSLSAEYAYEQYF.

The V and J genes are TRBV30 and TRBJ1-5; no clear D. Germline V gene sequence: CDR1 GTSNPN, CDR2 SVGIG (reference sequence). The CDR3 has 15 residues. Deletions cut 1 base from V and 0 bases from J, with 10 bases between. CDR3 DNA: TGTGCCTGGAGTGAAGACATAAATAGCAATCAGCCCCAGCATTTT. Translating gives CAWSEDINSNQPQHF. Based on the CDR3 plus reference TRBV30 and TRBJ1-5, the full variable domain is SQTIHQWPATLVQPVGSPLSLECTVEGTSNPNLYWYRQAAGRGLQLLFYSVGIGQISSEVPQNLSASRPQDRQFILSSKKLLLSDSGFYLCAWSEDINSNQPQHFGDGTRLSIL.

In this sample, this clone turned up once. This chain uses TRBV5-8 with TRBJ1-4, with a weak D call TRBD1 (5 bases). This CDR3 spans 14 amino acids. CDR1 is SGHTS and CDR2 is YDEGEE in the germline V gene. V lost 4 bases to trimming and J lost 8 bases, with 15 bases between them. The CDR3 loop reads CASSPGTKGEKLFF. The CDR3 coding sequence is TGTGCCAGCAGCCCCGGGACCAAGGGGGAAAAACTGTTTTTT.

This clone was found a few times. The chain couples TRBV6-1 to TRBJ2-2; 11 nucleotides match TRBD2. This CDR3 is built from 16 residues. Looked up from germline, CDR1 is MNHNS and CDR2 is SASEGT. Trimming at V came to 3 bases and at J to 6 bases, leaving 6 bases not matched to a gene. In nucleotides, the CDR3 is TGTGCCAGCAGTGATCTTAGCGGGAGGGTTCCCGGGGAGCTGTTTTTT. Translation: CASSDLSGRVPGELFF.

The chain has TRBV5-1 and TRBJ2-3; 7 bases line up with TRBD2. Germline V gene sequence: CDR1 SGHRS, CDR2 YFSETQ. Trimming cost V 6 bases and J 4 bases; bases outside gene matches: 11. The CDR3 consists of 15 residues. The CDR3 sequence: CASMSWAGDADTQYF. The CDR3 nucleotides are TGCGCCAGCATGTCCTGGGCGGGAGACGCAGATACGCAGTATTTT.

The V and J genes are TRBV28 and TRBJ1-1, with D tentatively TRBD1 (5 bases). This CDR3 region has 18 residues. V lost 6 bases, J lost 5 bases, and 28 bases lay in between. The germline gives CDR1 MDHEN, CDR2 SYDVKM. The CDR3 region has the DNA TGTGCCAGCAGGATCAATACCGGGACCCTAAACGGGAGGACTGAAGCTTTCTTT. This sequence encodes CASRINTGTLNGRTEAFF. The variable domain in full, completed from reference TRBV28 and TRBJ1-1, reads DVKVTQSSRYLVKRTGEKVFLECVQDMDHENMFWYRQDPGLGLRLIYFSYDVKMKEKGDIPEGYSVSREKKERFSLILESASTNQTSMYLCASRINTGTLNGRTEAFFGQGTRLTVV.

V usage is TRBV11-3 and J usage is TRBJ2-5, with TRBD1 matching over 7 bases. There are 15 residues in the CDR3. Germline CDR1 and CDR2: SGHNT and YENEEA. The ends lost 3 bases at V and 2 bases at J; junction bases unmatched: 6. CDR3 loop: CASSFSPGQQETQYF. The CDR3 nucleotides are TGTGCCAGCAGCTTTTCGCCGGGACAGCAAGAGACCCAGTACTTC. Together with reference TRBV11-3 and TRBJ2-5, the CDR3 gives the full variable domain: EAGVVQSPRYKIIEKKQPVAFWCNPISGHNTLYWYLQNLGQGPELLIRYENEEAVDDSQLPKDRFSAERLKGVDSTLKIQPAELGDSAVYLCASSFSPGQQETQYFGPGTRLLVL.

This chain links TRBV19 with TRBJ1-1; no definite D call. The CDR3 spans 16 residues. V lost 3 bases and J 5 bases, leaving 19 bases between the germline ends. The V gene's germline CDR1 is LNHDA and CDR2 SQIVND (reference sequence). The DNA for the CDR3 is TGTGCCAGTAGTATGAGGGAGGTTGGGGTAAAGACTGAAGCTTTCTTT. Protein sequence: CASSMREVGVKTEAFF.

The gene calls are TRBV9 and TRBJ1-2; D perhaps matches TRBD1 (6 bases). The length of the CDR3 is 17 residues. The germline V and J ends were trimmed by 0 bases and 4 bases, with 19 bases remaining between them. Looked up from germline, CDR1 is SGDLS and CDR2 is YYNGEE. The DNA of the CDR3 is TGTGCCAGCAGCGTAGAGTCGAGGGGGGTCGGAGGCTATGGCTACACCTTC. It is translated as CASSVESRGVGGYGYTF.

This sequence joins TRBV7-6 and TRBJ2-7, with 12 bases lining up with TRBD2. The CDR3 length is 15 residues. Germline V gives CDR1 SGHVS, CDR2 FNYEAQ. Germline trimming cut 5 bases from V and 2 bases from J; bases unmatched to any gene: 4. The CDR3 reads CASSALAGGPYEQYF. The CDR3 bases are TGTGCCAGCAGCGCTCTAGCGGGAGGGCCCTACGAGCAGTACTTC.

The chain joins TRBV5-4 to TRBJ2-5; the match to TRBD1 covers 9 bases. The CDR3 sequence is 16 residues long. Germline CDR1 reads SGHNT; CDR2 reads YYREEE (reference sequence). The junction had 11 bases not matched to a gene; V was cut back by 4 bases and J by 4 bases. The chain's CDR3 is CASSPGQGRAGETQYF. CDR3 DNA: TGTGCCAGCAGCCCGGGACAGGGACGGGCTGGAGAGACCCAGTACTTC. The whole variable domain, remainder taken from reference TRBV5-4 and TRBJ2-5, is ETGVTQSPTHLIKTRGQQVTLRCSSQSGHNTVSWYQQALGQGPQFIFQYYREEENGRGNFPPRFSGLQFPNYSSELNVNALELDDSALYLCASSPGQGRAGETQYFGPGTRLLVL.

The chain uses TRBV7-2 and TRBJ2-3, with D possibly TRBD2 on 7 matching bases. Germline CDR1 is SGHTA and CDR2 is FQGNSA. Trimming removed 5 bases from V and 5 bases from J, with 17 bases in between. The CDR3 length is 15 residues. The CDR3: CASSPGGPMRDTQYF. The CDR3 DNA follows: TGTGCCAGCAGCCCCGGGGGGCCAATGAGAGATACGCAGTATTTT.

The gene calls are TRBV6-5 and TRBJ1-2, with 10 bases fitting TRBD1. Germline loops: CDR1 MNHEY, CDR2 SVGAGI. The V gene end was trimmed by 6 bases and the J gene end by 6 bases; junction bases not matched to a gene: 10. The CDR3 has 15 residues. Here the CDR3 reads CASRGTGAQEDGYTF. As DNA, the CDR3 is TGTGCCAGCAGGGGGACAGGGGCCCAAGAAGATGGCTACACCTTC.

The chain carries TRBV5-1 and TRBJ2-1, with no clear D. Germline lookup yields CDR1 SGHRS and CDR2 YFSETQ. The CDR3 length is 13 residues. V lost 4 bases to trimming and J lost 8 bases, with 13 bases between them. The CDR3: CASSPGSHYEQFF. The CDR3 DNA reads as TGCGCCAGCAGCCCCGGTTCGCACTATGAGCAGTTCTTC.

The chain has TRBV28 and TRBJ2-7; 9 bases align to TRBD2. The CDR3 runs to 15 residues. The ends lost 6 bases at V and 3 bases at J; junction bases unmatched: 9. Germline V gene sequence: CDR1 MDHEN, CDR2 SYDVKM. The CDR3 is CASSPGLARSYEQYF. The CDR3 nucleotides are TGTGCCAGCAGCCCCGGACTAGCGAGGAGCTACGAGCAGTACTTC. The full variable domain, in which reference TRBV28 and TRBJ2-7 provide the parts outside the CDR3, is DVKVTQSSRYLVKRTGEKVFLECVQDMDHENMFWYRQDPGLGLRLIYFSYDVKMKEKGDIPEGYSVSREKKERFSLILESASTNQTSMYLCASSPGLARSYEQYFGPGTRLTVT.

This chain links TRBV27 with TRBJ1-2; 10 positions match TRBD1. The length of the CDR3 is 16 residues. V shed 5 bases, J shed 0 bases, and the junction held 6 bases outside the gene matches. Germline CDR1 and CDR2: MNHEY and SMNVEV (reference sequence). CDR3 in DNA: TGTGCCAGCAGTCCCCGAGGGACAGGGGCTAACTATGGCTACACCTTC. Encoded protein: CASSPRGTGANYGYTF.

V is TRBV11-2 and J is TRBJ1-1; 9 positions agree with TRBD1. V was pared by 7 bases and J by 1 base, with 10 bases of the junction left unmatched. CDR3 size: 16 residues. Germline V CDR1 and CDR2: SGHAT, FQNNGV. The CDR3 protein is CASKRTGTGSNTEAFF. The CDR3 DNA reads TGTGCCAGCAAGCGAACCGGGACAGGGTCGAACACTGAAGCTTTCTTT. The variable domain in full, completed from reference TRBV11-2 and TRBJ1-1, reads EAGVAQSPRYKIIEKRQSVAFWCNPISGHATLYWYQQILGQGPKLLIQFQNNGVVDDSQLPKDRFSAERLKGVDSTLKIQPAKLEDSAVYLCASKRTGTGSNTEAFFGQGTRLTVV.

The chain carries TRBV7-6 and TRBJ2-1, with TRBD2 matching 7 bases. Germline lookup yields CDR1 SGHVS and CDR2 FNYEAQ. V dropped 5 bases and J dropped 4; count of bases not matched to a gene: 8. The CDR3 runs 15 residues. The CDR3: CASSPTSAFYNEQFF. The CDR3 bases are TGTGCCAGCAGCCCCACTAGCGCCTTTTACAATGAGCAGTTCTTC. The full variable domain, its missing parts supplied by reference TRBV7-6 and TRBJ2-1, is GAGVSQSPRYKVTKRGQDVALRCDPISGHVSLYWYRQALGQGPEFLTYFNYEAQQDKSGLPNDRFSAERPEGSISTLTIQRTEQRDSAMYRCASSPTSAFYNEQFFGPGTRLTVL.

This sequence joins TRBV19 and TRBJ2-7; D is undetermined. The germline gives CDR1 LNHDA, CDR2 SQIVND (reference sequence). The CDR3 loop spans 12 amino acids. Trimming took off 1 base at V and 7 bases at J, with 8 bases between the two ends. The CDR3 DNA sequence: TGTGCCAGTAGTATAGGTACCCGGGAGCAGTACTTC. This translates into CASSIGTREQYF.

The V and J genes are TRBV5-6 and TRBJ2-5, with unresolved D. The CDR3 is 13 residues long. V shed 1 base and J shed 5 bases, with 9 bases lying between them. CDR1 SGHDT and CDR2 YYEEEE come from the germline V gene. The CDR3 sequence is CASSLRFVETQYF. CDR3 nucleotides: TGTGCCAGCAGCTTGAGGTTTGTTGAGACCCAGTACTTC.

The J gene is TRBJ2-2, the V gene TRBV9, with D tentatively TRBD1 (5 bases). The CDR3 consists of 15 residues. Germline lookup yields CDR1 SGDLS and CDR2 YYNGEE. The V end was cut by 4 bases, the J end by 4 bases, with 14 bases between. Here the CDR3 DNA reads TGTGCCAGCAGCCCATCGACAGTCGCCACCGGGGAGCTGTTTTTT. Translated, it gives CASSPSTVATGELFF.

The CDR3 DNA sequence: TGTGCTAGTGGTTTGGCTCACGGAGAGACCCAGTACTTC. It is translated as CASGLAHGETQYF. The V and J genes are TRBV12-5 and TRBJ2-5, with no clear D. The germline V and J ends were trimmed by 1 base and 4 bases, with 7 bases remaining between them. The germline CDR1 and CDR2 sequences are LGHNT and FRNRAP. This CDR3 is 13 amino acids long.

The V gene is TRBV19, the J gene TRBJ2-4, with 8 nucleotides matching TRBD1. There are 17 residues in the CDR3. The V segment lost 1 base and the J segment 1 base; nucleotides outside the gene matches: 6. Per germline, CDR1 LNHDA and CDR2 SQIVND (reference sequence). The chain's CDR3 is CASSIGGQGAAKNIQYF. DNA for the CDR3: TGTGCCAGTAGTATAGGAGGGCAGGGGGCGGCCAAAAACATTCAGTACTTC. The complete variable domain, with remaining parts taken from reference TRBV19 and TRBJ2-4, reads DGGITQSPKYLFRKEGQNVTLSCEQNLNHDAMYWYRQDPGQGLRLIYYSQIVNDFQKGDIAEGYSVSREKKESFPLTVTSAQKNPTAFYLCASSIGGQGAAKNIQYFGAGTRLSVL.

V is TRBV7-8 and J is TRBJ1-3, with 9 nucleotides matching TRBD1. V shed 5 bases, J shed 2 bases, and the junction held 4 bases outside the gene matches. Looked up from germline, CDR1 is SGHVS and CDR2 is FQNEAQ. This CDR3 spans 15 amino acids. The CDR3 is CASSPTGGAGNTIYF. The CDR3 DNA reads TGTGCCAGCAGCCCAACAGGGGGCGCTGGAAACACCATATATTTT.